The clone carrying this TCR beta chain has more than one count but fewer than ten. Sequence at one end of the junction differs from germline and may be a read error. These data originate in a study of T-cell memory formation after mild COVID-19. TCRdb redid the calling of the 5' RACE reads with MiXCR, one entry per CDR3 protein. The sample shows around 340,000 distinct CDR3 sequences, over 10% of them seen only once. This CDR3 region has 18 residues. Per germline, CDR1 SSHAT and CDR2 FNYEAQ (reference sequence). The clonotype comes from a man between 18 and 35 years old who had mild COVID-19 (a few samples of this study predate the infection). Cell type and time point are not known. This sequence joins TRBV7-7 and TRBJ2-2, with TRBD2 matching over 13 bases. Specimen: PBMCs or a T cell subset sorted from them (not recorded which). CDR3 residues: CASSNGGLAGKNTGELFF. The CDR3 bases are TGTGCTAGCAGCAACGGGGGACTAGCGGGGAAAAACACCGGGGAGCTGTTTTTT.